This TCR beta chain originates from a study of T cell changes during pregnancy in multiple sclerosis. TCRdb keeps only in-frame clones here, not all; method: immunoSEQ multiplex PCR. The table includes approximately 51,000 clones, around 92% detected once. The V and J ends lost 3 bases and 5 bases respectively, with 4 bases between them. This CDR3 comprises 11 residues. Germline-derived CDR1 and CDR2 are MDHEN and SYDVKM. This chain connects TRBV28 to TRBJ1-2; D unresolved. This receptor was taken from a female donor with multiple sclerosis, enrolled in a pregnancy study. The sample was CD4+ T cells from peripheral blood mononuclear cells, taken after pregnancy. As DNA, the CDR3 is TGTGCCAGCAGTTTGAGATATGGCTACACCTTC. Protein product: CASSLRYGYTF.